Shown below are 16 T cell receptor beta chains from a single sample sequenced in a study of T-cell reconstitution after alpha-beta-depleted transplantation in children (dated by TCRdb to 2016 to 2018). The library was built by means of PCR. Reads for this sample came from an Illumina HiSeq 2500. TCR libraries were prepared with molecular barcoding, using unique molecular identifiers to normalize TCRbeta repertoire quantification. In TCRdb, the public reads were trimmed at Q25 with fastp and aligned with MiXCR, with productive beta chains retained. When rows share a CDR3 protein, they turn into one entry using the most common DNA and genes. This sample holds hundreds of thousands of distinct CDR3 sequences; roughly 15% were observed only once. The ten largest clones represent about 1.1% of the sample. Specimen: PBMCs from the stem cell graft donor, collected from the stem cell graft. These receptors were obtained from a human donor who donated a stem cell graft to a child with acute myeloid leukemia.

Ten or more counts support this clonotype. The rearrangement uses TRBV10-3 and TRBJ2-6, with D unclear. The germline V gene encodes CDR1 ENHRY and CDR2 SYGVKD. This CDR3 comprises 13 residues. The V gene lost 8 bases and the J gene lost 1 base, with 6 bases spanning the gap. The CDR3: CAILSSGANVLTF. CDR3 nucleotide sequence: TGTGCCATCCTGTCTTCTGGGGCCAACGTCCTGACTTTC.

The chain joins TRBV21-1 to TRBJ2-7. TRBV21-1 has pseudogene status. This CDR3 is 17 amino acids long. DNA for the CDR3: TGTGCCAGCAGCAAACAAAATAAAGGGTTATCCTCCTACGAGCAGTACGTC. It encodes CASSKQNKGLSSYEQYV.

In its sample, this clonotype was seen many times. The chain recombines TRBV28 with TRBJ2-7, with a possible D match to TRBD1 (5 bases). Germline V gene lookup returns CDR1 MDHEN and CDR2 SYDVKM. V was cut by 6 bases and J by 3 bases, with 12 bases left in between. The CDR3 spans 13 residues. The CDR3 DNA reads TGTGCCAGCAGCCAGTTGCAGGGCTACGAGCAGTACGTC. Its protein is CASSQLQGYEQYV.

This clonotype was observed many times. The chain uses TRBV20-1 and TRBJ2-4; D is possibly TRBD1 (6 bases). Per germline, CDR1 DFQATT and CDR2 SNEGSKA (reference sequence). The CDR3 consists of 13 residues. The V end lost 4 bases, the J end lost 8 bases, and 15 bases lay between the germline ends. The CDR3 DNA sequence: TGCAGTGCTACCGGGACAAGTATCCACATTCAGTACTTC. Its protein product is CSATGTSIHIQYF.

This clonotype has at least ten counts. The J gene is TRBJ2-3, the V gene TRBV10-3; possibly TRBD1 for D (5 bases). The CDR3 loop spans 17 amino acids. Germline V lookup: CDR1 ENHRY, CDR2 SYGVKD. V dropped 11 bases and J dropped 6 bases, with 30 bases sitting between them. The DNA of the CDR3 is TGTGCCCGGCGCACCCCCCCCGGACATCTCGCCGAGGATACGCAGTATTTT. It is translated as CARRTPPGHLAEDTQYF.

The CDR3 region is CSARSLSGATDTQYF. The DNA for the CDR3 is TGCAGTGCTAGATCCCTTTCGGGGGCCACAGATACGCAGTATTTT. This rearrangement joins TRBV20-1 to TRBJ2-3, with D possibly called TRBD1 or TRBD2 (6 bases each). In germline, CDR1 is DFQATT, CDR2 SNEGSKA (reference sequence). This CDR3 contains 15 residues. V lost 2 bases to trimming and J lost 2 bases, with 14 bases between them.

This clonotype was recorded at least ten times. V usage is TRBV29-1 and J usage is TRBJ2-7; D possibly corresponds to TRBD2 (7 bases). Germline V CDR1 and CDR2: SQVTM, ANQGSEA. This CDR3 is built from 11 residues. CDR3 in DNA: TGCACGTCTAGGGGGGGCTGCGAGCAGTACTTC. It is translated as CTSRGGCEQYF.

The chain is built from TRBV5-1 and TRBJ1-1; 8 bases match TRBD1. Germline CDR1 and CDR2: SGHRS and YFSETQ. There are 18 residues in the CDR3. The junction had 17 bases not matched to a gene; V was cut back by 3 bases and J by 4 bases. CDR3 protein: CASSSFRIQGAQGTEAFF. The CDR3 coding sequence is TGCGCCAGCAGCTCCTTTCGAATCCAGGGGGCGCAAGGCACTGAAGCTTTCTTT.

This clonotype was counted at least ten times. This chain connects TRBV29-1 to TRBJ1-4; D unresolved. The length of the CDR3 is 13 residues. From germline, CDR1 is SQVTM and CDR2 ANQGSEA. Trimming removed 5 bases from V and 8 bases from J, with 15 bases in between. The CDR3 loop reads CSVFREGTEKLFF. The CDR3 DNA is TGCAGCGTTTTTAGGGAGGGTACCGAAAAACTGTTTTTT.

This clonotype was detected ten times or more. The chain recombines TRBV4-2 with TRBJ1-1, with D perhaps matching TRBD1 (6 bases). This CDR3 is 14 amino acids long. In germline, CDR1 is LGHNA, CDR2 YNFKEQ. Trimming left V 0 bases short and J 1 base short, with 6 bases between. Here the CDR3 DNA reads TGTGCCAGCAGCCAAGAGACAGGGAACACTGAAGCTTTCTTT. Amino acids: CASSQETGNTEAFF.

The chain recombines TRBV5-6 with TRBJ2-4, with 8 bases fitting TRBD2. The germline gives CDR1 SGHDT, CDR2 YYEEEE. The CDR3 length is 16 residues. The V segment lost 2 bases and the J segment 10 bases; nucleotides outside the gene matches: 14. The CDR3 sequence is CASSLGDAGGVGIQYF. CDR3 coding DNA: TGTGCCAGCAGCTTAGGAGATGCGGGGGGTGTGGGGATTCAGTACTTC.

The sample holds a few counts of this clonotype. The CDR3 coding sequence is TGTGCCAGTAGGGGACAACCCCGCGGGGATGTCGAGCAGTACGTC. This gives the protein CASRGQPRGDVEQYV. The chain combines TRBV6-1 with TRBJ2-7; D may be TRBD1 or TRBD2 (6 bases each). Germline loops: CDR1 MNHNS, CDR2 SASEGT. This CDR3 region has 15 residues. The ends were cut back, 9 bases at V and 6 bases at J, with 24 bases in the middle.

This clonotype was observed once. The J gene is TRBJ2-3, the V gene TRBV11-2; 10 bases are a match to TRBD2. V shed 5 bases, J shed 1 base, and the junction held 6 bases outside the gene matches. The germline gives CDR1 SGHAT, CDR2 FQNNGV. This CDR3 comprises 16 residues. The CDR3 loop is CASSQRGGGGTDTQYF. CDR3 coding DNA: TGTGCCAGCAGCCAGCGGGGGGGAGGGGGCACAGATACGCAGTATTTT. The full variable domain, its missing parts supplied by reference TRBV11-2 and TRBJ2-3, is EAGVAQSPRYKIIEKRQSVAFWCNPISGHATLYWYQQILGQGPKLLIQFQNNGVVDDSQLPKDRFSAERLKGVDSTLKIQPAKLEDSAVYLCASSQRGGGGTDTQYFGPGTRLTVL.

The chain combines TRBV20-1 with TRBJ1-2; D not resolved. The CDR3 sequence is 13 residues long. Germline V gene data show CDR1 as DFQATT and CDR2 as SNEGSKA (reference sequence). V was pared by 7 bases and J by 3 bases, with 15 bases between. The CDR3 region is CSGRGGRDYGYTF. For the CDR3, the DNA is TGCAGTGGGCGGGGAGGGAGGGACTATGGCTACACCTTC.

This clonotype was found many times. The rearrangement uses TRBV12-3 or TRBV12-4 and TRBJ2-3; D is possibly TRBD1 (6 bases). V was trimmed by 5 bases and J by 6 bases, leaving 15 bases between them. The CDR3 loop spans 14 amino acids. CDR3 region: CASSPGTWGDTQYF. DNA of the CDR3: TGTGCCAGCAGTCCAGGGACATGGGGGGATACGCAGTATTTT.

The chain uses TRBV2 and TRBJ2-1; TRBD1 matches at 9 bases. This CDR3 contains 18 residues. CDR1 is SNHLY, CDR2 FYNNEI, per germline. V shed 6 bases and J 4 bases; nucleotides not matched to a gene: 16. Here the CDR3 DNA reads TGTGCCAGCAGCCAGGACAGGGGCGCATTCCTCGGGTACAATGAGCAGTTCTTC. It translates to CASSQDRGAFLGYNEQFF.